The T cell receptor beta chain described here comes from a study of neurological immune-mediated disorders. Overall study: Among roughly 35 multiple sclerosis patients, around 31 were relapsing-remitting and 3 were secondary progressive.

The cDNA was synthesized by means of template-switch 5'RACE, which was carried out with 10-nucleotide random UMIs. TCRdb re-analysed the 5' RACE reads in MiXCR, keeping a single row per CDR3 protein. The sample holds about 89,000 distinct CDR3 sequences, about 2.5% seen once. General study points: It was HTLV-1-associated myelopathy that showed the most TCR clonal expansion, while multiple sclerosis showed the least, falling below healthy controls. Repertoires from 18 of 34 multiple sclerosis patients grouped phylogenetically into a related-CDR3 cluster, suggesting a possible signature.

This clonotype was counted many times. Its antigen is currently unknown. With 0 bases removed from V and 3 bases from J, the gap between germline ends came to 9 bases. Germline assignment: CDR1 LNHDA and CDR2 SQIVND (reference sequence). The CDR3 covers 15 residues. The sample was PBMCs. The sequence was obtained from a woman aged 30 to 39 with multiple sclerosis. The J gene is TRBJ2-1, the V gene TRBV19, with D tentatively TRBD2 (6 bases). CDR3 region: CASSIEDGGYNEQFF. CDR3 coding DNA: TGTGCCAGTAGTATAGAAGACGGGGGCTACAATGAGCAGTTCTTC.